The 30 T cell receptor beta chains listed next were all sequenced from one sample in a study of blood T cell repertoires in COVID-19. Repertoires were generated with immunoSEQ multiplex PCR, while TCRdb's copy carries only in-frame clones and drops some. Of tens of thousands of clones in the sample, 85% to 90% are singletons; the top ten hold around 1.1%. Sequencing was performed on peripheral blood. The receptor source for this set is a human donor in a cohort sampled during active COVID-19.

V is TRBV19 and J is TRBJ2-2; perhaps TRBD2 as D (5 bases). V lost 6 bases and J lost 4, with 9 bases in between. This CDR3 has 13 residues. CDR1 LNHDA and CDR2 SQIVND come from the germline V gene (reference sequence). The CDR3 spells CASSGISTGELFF. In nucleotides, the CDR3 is TGTGCCAGTAGCGGGATCAGCACCGGGGAGCTGTTTTTT.

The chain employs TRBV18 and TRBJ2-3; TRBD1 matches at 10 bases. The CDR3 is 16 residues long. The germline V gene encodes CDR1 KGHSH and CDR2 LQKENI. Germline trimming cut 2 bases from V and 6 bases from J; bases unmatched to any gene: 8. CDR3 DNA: TGTGCCAGCTCACCAGGGACAGGGGATTATCAGGATACGCAGTATTTT. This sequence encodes CASSPGTGDYQDTQYF.

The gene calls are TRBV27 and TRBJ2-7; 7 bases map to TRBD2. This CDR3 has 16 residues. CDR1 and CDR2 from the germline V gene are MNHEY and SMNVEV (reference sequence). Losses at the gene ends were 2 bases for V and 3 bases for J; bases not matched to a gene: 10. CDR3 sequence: CASSLESGRAHYEQYF. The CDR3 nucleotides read TGTGCCAGCAGTTTAGAGAGTGGGAGGGCCCACTACGAGCAGTACTTC.

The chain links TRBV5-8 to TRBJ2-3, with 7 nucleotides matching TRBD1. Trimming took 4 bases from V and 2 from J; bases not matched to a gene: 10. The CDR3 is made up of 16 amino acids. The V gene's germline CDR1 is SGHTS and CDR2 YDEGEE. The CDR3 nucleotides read TGTGCCAGCAGCCTGGGGGACAGAGCCTACACAGATACGCAGTATTTT. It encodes CASSLGDRAYTDTQYF.

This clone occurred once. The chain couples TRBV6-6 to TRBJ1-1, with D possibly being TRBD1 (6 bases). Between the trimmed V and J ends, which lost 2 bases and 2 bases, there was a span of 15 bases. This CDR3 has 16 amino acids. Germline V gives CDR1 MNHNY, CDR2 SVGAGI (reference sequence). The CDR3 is CASSYPGKGVNTEAFF. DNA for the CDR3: TGTGCCAGCAGTTACCCGGGAAAGGGGGTAAACACTGAAGCTTTCTTT.

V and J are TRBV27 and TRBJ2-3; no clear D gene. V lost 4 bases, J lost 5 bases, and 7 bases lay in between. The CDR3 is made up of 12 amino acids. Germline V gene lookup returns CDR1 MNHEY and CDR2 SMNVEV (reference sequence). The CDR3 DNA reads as TGTGCCAGCAGTTCCTACCTAGATACGCAGTATTTT. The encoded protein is CASSSYLDTQYF.

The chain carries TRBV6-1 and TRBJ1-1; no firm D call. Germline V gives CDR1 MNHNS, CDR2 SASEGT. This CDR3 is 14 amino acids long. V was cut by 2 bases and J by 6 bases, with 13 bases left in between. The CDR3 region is CASSEQAMSAEAFF. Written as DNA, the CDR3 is TGTGCCAGCAGTGAACAGGCGATGTCGGCTGAAGCTTTCTTT.

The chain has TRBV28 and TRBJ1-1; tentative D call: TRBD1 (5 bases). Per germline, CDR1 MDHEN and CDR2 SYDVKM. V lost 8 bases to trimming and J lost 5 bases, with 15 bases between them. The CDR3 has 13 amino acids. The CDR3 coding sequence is TGTGCCAGCGCCTGGAGGGGCGGGACTGAAGCTTTCTTT. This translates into CASAWRGGTEAFF. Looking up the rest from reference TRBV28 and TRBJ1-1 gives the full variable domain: DVKVTQSSRYLVKRTGEKVFLECVQDMDHENMFWYRQDPGLGLRLIYFSYDVKMKEKGDIPEGYSVSREKKERFSLILESASTNQTSMYLCASAWRGGTEAFFGQGTRLTVV.

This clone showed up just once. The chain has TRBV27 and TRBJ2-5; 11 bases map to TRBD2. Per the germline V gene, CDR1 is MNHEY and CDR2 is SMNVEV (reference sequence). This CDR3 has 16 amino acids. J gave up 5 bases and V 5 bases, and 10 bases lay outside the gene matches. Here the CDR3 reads CASSPDSGRAPETQYF. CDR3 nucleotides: TGTGCCAGCAGTCCCGATAGCGGGAGGGCCCCGGAGACCCAGTACTTC.

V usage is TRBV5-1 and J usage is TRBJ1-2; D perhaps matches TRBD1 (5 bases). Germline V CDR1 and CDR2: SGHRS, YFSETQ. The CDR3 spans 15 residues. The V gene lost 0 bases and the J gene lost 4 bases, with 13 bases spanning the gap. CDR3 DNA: TGCGCCAGCAGCTTGGGCGACAGTGCCCTCTATGGCTACACCTTC. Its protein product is CASSLGDSALYGYTF.

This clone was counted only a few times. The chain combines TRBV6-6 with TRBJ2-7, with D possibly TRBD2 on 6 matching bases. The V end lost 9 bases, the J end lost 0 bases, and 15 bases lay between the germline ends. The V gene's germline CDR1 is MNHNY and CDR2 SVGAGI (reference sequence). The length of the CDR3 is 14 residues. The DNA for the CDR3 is TGTGCCAGAATATTTAGCGGCAGCTCCTACGAGCAGTACTTC. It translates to CARIFSGSSYEQYF.

The CDR3 DNA reads TGTGCCAGCAGCGCCGGGGTGAGGAACACCGGGGAGCTGTTTTTT. Translation gives CASSAGVRNTGELFF. The rearrangement links TRBV9 to TRBJ2-2; possible D gene TRBD2, 5 bases. This CDR3 is built from 15 residues. Germline V gene data show CDR1 as SGDLS and CDR2 as YYNGEE. With 3 bases removed from V and 1 base from J, the gap between germline ends came to 10 bases.

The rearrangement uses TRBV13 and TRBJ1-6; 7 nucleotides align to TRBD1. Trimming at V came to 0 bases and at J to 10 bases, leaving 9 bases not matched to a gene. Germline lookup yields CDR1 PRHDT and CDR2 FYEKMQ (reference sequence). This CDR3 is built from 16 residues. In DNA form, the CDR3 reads TGTGCCAGCAGCTTAGGGGGTACAGGGGAAAGCTCACCCCTCCACTTT. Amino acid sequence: CASSLGGTGESSPLHF.

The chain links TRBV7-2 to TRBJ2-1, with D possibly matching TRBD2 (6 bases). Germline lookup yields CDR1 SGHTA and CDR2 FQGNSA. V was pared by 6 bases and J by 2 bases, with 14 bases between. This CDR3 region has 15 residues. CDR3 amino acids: CASRPSRGTYNEQFF. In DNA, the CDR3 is TGTGCCAGCAGACCTTCTCGGGGGACCTACAATGAGCAGTTCTTC. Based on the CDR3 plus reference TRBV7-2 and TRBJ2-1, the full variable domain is GAGVSQSPSNKVTEKGKDVELRCDPISGHTALYWYRQSLGQGLEFLIYFQGNSAPDKSGLPSDRFSAERTGGSVSTLTIQRTQQEDSAVYLCASRPSRGTYNEQFFGPGTRLTVL.

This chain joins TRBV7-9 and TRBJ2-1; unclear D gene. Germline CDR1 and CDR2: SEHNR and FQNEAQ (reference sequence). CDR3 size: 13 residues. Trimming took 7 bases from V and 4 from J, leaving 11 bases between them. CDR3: CASTPGGYNEQFF. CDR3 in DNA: TGTGCCAGCACCCCCGGCGGATACAATGAGCAGTTCTTC.

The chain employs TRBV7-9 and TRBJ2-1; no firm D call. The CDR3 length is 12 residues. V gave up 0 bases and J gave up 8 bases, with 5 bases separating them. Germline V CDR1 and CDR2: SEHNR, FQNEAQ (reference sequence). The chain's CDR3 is CASSLAADEQFF. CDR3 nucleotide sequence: TGTGCCAGCAGCTTAGCCGCGGATGAGCAGTTCTTC.

The CDR3 protein is CASSLSIVRTEQFF. Written as DNA, the CDR3 is TGTGCCAGCAGTTTATCGATTGTCCGGACAGAGCAGTTCTTC. The rearrangement links TRBV27 to TRBJ2-1; D perhaps matches TRBD1 (5 bases). This CDR3 contains 14 residues. In germline, CDR1 is MNHEY, CDR2 SMNVEV (reference sequence). Trimming took off 0 bases at V and 10 bases at J, with 13 bases between the two ends.

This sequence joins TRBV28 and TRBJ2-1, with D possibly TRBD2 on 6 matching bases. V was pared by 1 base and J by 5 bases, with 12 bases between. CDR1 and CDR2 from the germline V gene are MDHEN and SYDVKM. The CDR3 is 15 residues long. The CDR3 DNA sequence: TGTGCCAGCAGTTTATACGGGAGTGGCAACAATGAGCAGTTCTTC. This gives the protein CASSLYGSGNNEQFF.

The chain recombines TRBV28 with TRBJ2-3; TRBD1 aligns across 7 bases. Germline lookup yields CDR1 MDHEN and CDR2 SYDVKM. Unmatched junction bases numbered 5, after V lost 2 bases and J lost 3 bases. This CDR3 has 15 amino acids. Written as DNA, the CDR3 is TGTGCCAGCAGTTTAAGGGCAGGGGGTACAGATACGCAGTATTTT. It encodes CASSLRAGGTDTQYF.

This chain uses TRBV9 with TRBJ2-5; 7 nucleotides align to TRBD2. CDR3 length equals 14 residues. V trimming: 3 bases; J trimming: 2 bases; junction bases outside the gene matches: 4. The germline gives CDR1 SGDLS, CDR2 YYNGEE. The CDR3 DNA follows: TGTGCCAGCAGCGAAGAGGGAGGGCAAGAGACCCAGTACTTC. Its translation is CASSEEGGQETQYF. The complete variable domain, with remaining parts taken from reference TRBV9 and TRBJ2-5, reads DSGVTQTPKHLITATGQRVTLRCSPRSGDLSVYWYQQSLDQGLQFLIQYYNGEERAKGNILERFSAQQFPDLHSELNLSSLELGDSALYFCASSEEGGQETQYFGPGTRLLVL.

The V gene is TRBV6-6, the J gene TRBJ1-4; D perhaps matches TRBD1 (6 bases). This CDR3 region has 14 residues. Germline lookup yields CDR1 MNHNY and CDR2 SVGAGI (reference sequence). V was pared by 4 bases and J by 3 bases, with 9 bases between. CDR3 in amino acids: CASSSGVANEKLFF. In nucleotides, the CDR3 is TGTGCCAGCAGTTCAGGGGTGGCTAATGAAAAACTGTTTTTT.

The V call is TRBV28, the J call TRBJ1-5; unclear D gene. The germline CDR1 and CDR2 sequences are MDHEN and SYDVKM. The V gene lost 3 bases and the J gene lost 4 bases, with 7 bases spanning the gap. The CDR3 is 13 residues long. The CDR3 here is CASSFGRNQPQHF. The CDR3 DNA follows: TGTGCCAGCAGTTTTGGCAGGAATCAGCCCCAGCATTTT.

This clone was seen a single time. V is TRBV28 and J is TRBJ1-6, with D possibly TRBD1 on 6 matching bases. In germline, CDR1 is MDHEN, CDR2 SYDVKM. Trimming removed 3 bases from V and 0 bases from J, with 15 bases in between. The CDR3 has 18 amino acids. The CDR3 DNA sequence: TGTGCCAGCAGTTTCGACAGGCAGGAACACTCCTATAATTCACCCCTCCACTTT. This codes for CASSFDRQEHSYNSPLHF.

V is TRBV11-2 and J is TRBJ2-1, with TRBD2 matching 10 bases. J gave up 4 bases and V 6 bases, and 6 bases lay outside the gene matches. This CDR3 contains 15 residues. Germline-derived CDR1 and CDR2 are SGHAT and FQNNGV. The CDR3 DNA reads TGTGCCAGCAGTTTGGTAGCGGGAGGATACAATGAGCAGTTCTTC. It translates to CASSLVAGGYNEQFF.

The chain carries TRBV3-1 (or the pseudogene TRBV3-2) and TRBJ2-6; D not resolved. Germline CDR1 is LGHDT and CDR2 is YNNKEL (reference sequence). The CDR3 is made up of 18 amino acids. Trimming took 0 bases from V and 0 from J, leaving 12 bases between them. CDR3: CASSQEGVPRSGANVLTF. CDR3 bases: TGTGCCAGCAGCCAAGAGGGCGTGCCCCGCTCTGGGGCCAACGTCCTGACTTTC.

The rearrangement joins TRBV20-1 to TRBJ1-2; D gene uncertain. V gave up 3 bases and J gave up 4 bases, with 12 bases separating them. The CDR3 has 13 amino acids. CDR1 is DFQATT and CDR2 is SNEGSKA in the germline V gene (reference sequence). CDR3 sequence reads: CSASLGRGYGYTF. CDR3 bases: TGCAGTGCTAGTCTAGGTCGCGGCTATGGCTACACCTTC.

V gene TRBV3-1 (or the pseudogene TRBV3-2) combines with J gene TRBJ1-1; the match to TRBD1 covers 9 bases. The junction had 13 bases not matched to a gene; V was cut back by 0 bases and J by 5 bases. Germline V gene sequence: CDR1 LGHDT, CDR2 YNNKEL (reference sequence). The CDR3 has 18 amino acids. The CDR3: CASSQEFPQGASLTEAFF. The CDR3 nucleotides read TGTGCCAGCAGCCAAGAATTCCCACAGGGGGCAAGTTTGACTGAAGCTTTCTTT.

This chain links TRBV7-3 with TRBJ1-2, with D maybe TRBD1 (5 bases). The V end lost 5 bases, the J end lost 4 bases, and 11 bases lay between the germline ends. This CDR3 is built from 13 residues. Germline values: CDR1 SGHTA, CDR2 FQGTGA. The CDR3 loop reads CASSAGRVYGYTF. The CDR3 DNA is TGTGCCAGCAGCGCAGGGAGGGTCTATGGCTACACCTTC.

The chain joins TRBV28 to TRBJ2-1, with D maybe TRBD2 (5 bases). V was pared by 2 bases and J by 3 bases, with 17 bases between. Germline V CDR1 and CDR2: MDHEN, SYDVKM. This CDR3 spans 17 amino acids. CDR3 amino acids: CASSLGGGGSHYNEQFF. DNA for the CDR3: TGTGCCAGCAGTTTAGGAGGTGGTGGCTCCCACTACAATGAGCAGTTCTTC.

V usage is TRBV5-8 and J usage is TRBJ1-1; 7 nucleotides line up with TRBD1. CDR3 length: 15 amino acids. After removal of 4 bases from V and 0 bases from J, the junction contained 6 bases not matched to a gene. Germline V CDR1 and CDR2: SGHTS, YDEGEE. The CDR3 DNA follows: TGTGCCAGCAGCCACAGGGGCTTCATGAACACTGAAGCTTTCTTT. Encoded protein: CASSHRGFMNTEAFF.